The rows below give T cell receptor beta chains drawn from one sample of a study of early T cells in non-severe SARS-CoV-2 infection. TCRdb fed the 5' RACE reads into MiXCR, producing one record per CDR3 protein. The sample records approximately 70,000 distinct CDR3 sequences, approximately 13% being singletons. The sequencing here drew on whole blood, taken at baseline. The receptor set was obtained from an adult who was a healthcare worker with PCR-confirmed SARS-CoV-2 infection or an uninfected control (not recorded which). Each CDR3 is given with its conserved first and last residue. The D gene is left open where the match is weak.

CDR3aa	d_gene	v_gene	j_gene
CASSSRDRAISPLHF	TRBD1	TRBV7-9	TRBJ1-6
CASSQDRGRYTEAFF	-	TRBV4-3	TRBJ1-1
CASSQMGQRDGYTF	TRBD1	TRBV18	TRBJ1-2
CASKSVSHSQETQYF	-	TRBV3-1	TRBJ2-5
CASSGRGISTDTQYF	TRBD1	TRBV6-1	TRBJ2-3
CASSFRLSGANVLTF	-	TRBV12-3/TRBV12-4	TRBJ2-6
CSGTNTEAFF	-	TRBV29-1	TRBJ1-1
CASSPGQGSSYEQYF	TRBD1	TRBV18	TRBJ2-7
CASSLNSNTGELFF	-	TRBV7-9	TRBJ2-2
CASSLTPSSYNEQFF	-	TRBV28	TRBJ2-1
CASSTHTNYGYTF	-	TRBV19	TRBJ1-2
CASTWAGGATDTQYF	TRBD2	TRBV7-2	TRBJ2-3
CAISGMLGLHSYEQYF	TRBD2	TRBV10-3	TRBJ2-7
CASSLAPGEQYF	-	TRBV11-2	TRBJ2-7
CASRIRENTEAFF	-	TRBV2	TRBJ1-1
CASRGEFQDQPQHF	-	TRBV6-1	TRBJ1-5
CASSLSFSNTGELFF	-	TRBV7-2	TRBJ2-2
CASSTTGTASSDEQFF	TRBD1	TRBV2	TRBJ2-1
CSVPLGGGTSTDTQYF	-	TRBV29-1	TRBJ2-3